This T cell receptor (beta chain) comes out of a study of blood T cell repertoires in COVID-19. Study information: Samples of COVID-19 (acute and convalescent) were obtained from the United States, Italy and Spain. T cells, B-cell-depleted T cells, or PBMCs supplied cDNA or gDNA.

The V end lost 7 bases, the J end lost 7 bases, and 13 bases lay between the germline ends. This CDR3 comprises 13 residues. The germline V gene has CDR1 MDHEN and CDR2 SYDVKM. Authors' methods: The assay estimated nucleated cells by amplifying reference gene primers. The repertoire was sequenced with immunoSEQ multiplex PCR; TCRdb's copy has only in-frame clones and lacks some. That table furnishes V, J and clone size, whereas the DNA furnished D and trimming. The sample includes about 300,000 clones, 80% to 95% seen only once; the top ten take approximately 6.8%. It was during active infection that Seattle patients were enrolled and then longitudinally followed.

The TCR sequence derives from a woman aged 25 to 39 with COVID-19, enrolled during active disease. Sequenced: peripheral blood. The rearrangement uses TRBV28 and TRBJ2-2, with D tentatively TRBD2 (5 bases). As DNA, the CDR3 is TGTGCCAGCAAGCGGCTCAGGATCGGGGAGCTGTTTTTT. This translates into CASKRLRIGELFF.